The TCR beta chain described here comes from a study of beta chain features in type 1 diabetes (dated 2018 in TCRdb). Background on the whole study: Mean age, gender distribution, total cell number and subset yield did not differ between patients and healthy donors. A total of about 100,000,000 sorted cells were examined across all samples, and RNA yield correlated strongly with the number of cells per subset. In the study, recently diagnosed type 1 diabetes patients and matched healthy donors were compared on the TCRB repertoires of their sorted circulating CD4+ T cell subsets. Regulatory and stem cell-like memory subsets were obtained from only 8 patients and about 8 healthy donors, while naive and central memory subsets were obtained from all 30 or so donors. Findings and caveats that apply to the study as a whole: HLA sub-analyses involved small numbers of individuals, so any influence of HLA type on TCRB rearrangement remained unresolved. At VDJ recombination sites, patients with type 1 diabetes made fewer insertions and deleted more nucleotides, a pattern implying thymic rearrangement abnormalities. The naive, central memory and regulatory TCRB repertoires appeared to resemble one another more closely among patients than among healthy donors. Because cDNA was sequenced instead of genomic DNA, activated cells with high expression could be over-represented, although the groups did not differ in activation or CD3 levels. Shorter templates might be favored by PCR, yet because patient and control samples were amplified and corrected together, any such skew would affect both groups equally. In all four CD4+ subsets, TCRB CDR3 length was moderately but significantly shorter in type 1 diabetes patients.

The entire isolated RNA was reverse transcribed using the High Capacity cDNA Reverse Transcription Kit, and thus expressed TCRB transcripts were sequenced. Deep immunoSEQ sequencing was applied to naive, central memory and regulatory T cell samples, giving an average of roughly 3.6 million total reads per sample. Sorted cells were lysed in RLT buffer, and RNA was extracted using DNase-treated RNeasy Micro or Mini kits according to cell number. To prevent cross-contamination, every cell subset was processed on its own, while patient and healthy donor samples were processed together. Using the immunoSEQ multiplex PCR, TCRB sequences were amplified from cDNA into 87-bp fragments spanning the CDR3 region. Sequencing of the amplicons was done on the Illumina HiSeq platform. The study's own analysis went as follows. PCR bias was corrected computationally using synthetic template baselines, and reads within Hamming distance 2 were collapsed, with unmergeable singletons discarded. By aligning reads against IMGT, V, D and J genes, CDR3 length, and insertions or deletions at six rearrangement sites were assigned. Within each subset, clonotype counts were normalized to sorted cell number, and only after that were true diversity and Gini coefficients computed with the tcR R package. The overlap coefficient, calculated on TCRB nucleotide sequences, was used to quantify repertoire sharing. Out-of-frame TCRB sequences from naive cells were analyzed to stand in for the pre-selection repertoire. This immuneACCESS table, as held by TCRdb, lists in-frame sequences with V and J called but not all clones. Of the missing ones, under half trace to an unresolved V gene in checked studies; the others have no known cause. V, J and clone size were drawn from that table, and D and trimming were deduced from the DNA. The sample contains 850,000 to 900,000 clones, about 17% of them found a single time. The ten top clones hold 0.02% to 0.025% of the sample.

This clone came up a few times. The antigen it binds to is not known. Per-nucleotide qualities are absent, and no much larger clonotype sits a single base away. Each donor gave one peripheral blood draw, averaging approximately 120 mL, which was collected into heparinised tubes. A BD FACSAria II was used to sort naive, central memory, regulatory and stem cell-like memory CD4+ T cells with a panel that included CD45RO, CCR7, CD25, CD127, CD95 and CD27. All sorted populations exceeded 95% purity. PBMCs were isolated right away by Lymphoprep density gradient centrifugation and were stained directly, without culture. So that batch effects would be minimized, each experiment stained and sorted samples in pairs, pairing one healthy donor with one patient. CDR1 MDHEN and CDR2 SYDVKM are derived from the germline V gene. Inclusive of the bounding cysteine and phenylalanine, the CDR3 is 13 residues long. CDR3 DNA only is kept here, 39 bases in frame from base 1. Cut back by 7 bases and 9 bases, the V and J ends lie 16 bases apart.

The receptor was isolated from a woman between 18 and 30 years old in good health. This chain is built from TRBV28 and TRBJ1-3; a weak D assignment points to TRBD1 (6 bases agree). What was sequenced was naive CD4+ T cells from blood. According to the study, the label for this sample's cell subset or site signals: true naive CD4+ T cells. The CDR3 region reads CASKGPGATTIYF. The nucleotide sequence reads TGTGCCAGCAAGGGCCCAGGGGCTACCACCATATATTTT. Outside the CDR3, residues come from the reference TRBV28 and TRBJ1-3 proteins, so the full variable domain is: DVKVTQSSRYLVKRTGEKVFLECVQDMDHENMFWYRQDPGLGLRLIYFSYDVKMKEKGDIPEGYSVSREKKERFSLILESASTNQTSMYLCASKGPGATTIYFGEGSWLTVV.